The source of this T cell receptor (beta chain) is a study of cytomegalovirus exposure and HLA in healthy donors. Study-level background: According to later analysis, the same platform produced the 120 or so validation and 666 first-cohort repertoires. Study-wide results and caveats: According to a subsequent analysis, TCR clusters identified in the first cohort showed a tendency to co-occur across the approximately 120 validation repertoires. Some TCR beta chains (more than 150 of them) were listed as cytomegalovirus-associated. The classifier reportedly diagnosed cytomegalovirus status with high sensitivity and specificity.

Generated by immunoSEQ multiplex PCR, the TCRdb table keeps only in-frame clones and is missing some. The sample records about 140,000 clones, roughly four fifths being singletons. From germline, CDR1 is SNHLY and CDR2 FYNNEI. The CDR3 covers 11 residues. V was clipped by 6 bases and J by 7 bases, with 7 bases between them. Points on this clone: The target antigen is unknown.

The gene calls are TRBV2 and TRBJ1-5, with D maybe TRBD1 (6 bases). The receptor was isolated from a woman aged 25-40 years in good health and CMV-seronegative. Sequencing was carried out using PBMCs. CDR3: CASSRGQPQHF. CDR3 DNA: TGTGCCAGCAGCAGGGGCCAGCCCCAGCATTTT.